Described below is a single T cell receptor (beta chain) sequence and its context. Its antigen remains unknown. Per sample, extraction of total RNA gave at least 5 micrograms in every case. Germline loops: CDR1 MNHEY, CDR2 SVGEGT. V dropped 5 bases and J dropped 4; count of bases not matched to a gene: 9. The length of the CDR3 is 16 residues. These data originate in a study of blood T cells in healthy people across ages. Study-level results: CMV status of donors was not determined, possibly confounding expanded clonotype changes.

A J-beta primer mix and a sample-barcoded 5' primer were used in a second PCR of roughly 7 to 12 cycles. TCRdb itself ran the 5' RACE reads through MiXCR, one entry per CDR3 protein. The table records approximately 700,000 distinct CDR3 sequences, about 30% of them present only once. The TCR was taken from a woman older than 75 in good health. Sequencing was done on a sample of blood. V is TRBV6-2 or TRBV6-3 and J is TRBJ2-1; 9 bases fit TRBD2. CDR3 DNA: TGTGCCAGCAGTCCCACCCGGCGGGGGGGTTACAATGAGCAGTTCTTC. Residues: CASSPTRRGGYNEQFF.